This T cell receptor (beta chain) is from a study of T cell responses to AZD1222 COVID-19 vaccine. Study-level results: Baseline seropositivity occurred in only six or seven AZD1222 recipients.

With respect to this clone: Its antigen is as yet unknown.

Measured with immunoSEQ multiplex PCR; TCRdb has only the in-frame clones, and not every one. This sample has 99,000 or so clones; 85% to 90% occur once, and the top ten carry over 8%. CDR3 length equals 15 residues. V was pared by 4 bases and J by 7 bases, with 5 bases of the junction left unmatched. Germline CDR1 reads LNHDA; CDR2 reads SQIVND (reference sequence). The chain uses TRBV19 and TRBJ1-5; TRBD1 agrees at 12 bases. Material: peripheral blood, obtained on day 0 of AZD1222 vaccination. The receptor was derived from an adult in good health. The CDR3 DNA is TGTGCCAGTAGTACCGGGACAGGGGGCGGCCAGCCCCAGCATTTT. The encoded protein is CASSTGTGGGQPQHF. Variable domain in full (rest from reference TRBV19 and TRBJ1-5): DGGITQSPKYLFRKEGQNVTLSCEQNLNHDAMYWYRQDPGQGLRLIYYSQIVNDFQKGDIAEGYSVSREKKESFPLTVTSAQKNPTAFYLCASSTGTGGGQPQHFGDGTRLSIL.